A selection of T cell receptor beta chains follows, all from one sample in a study of shared clonotypes between healthy human individuals. TCRdb's copy holds only in-frame clones and misses some; the assay was immunoSEQ multiplex PCR. This sample yields approximately 460,000 clones, of which roughly 80% are seen a single time; 12% belongs to the top ten. The sequencing sample was made of PBMCs. The receptors stem from a woman aged 40 to 50 in good health. Some clones in this sample may be carry-over from other donors' samples. CDR3s include the opening cysteine and the closing phenylalanine or tryptophan. D genes are given only for firm matches. Clone sizes are given selectively: once, few, many, or a class where the clone is expanded.

>-|TRBV5-6|15|TRBD2|TRBJ2-7
TGTGCCAGCAGCTTCGGGACTAGCGCTCTATCCGAGCAGTACTTC
CASSFGTSALSEQYF
>-|TRBV7-6|21|TRBD2|TRBJ2-3
TGTGCCAGCAGCTTAGCTTCTCCAGCGGGACTGAAGGCCCCCTCCACAGATACGCAGTATTTT
CASSLASPAGLKAPSTDTQYF
>-|TRBV28|10|-|TRBJ1-2
TGTGCCAGCAGGGCACGAGGCTACACCTTC
CASRARGYTF
>-|TRBV7-9|14|TRBD1|TRBJ2-7
TGTGCCAGCAGCTTTAGGGGACAGGGGAACGAGCAGTACTTC
CASSFRGQGNEQYF
>-|TRBV27|15|TRBD1|TRBJ2-1
TGTGCCAGCATTATGGGACAGGGGGCTTTCAATGAGCAGTTCTTC
CASIMGQGAFNEQFF
>-|TRBV5-1|16|-|TRBJ2-2
TGCGCCAGCAGCTTGGGACGGGAAGTGAACACCGGGGAGCTGTTTTTT
CASSLGREVNTGELFF
>few|TRBV28|14|-|TRBJ2-1
TGTGCCAGCAGTAACGGGGACCCCTACAATGAGCAGTTCTTC
CASSNGDPYNEQFF
>-|TRBV9|15|-|TRBJ2-7
TGTGCCAGCAGCGTAGGTCGACAGTCCCGAGGGGAGCAGTACTTC
CASSVGRQSRGEQYF
>-|TRBV5-1|15|TRBD2|TRBJ2-3
TGCGCCAGCAGCTCTCTAGCGGGGACCACAGATACGCAGTATTTT
CASSSLAGTTDTQYF
>-|TRBV5-8|16|TRBD1|TRBJ2-2
TGTGCCAGCAGCCCGGACAGGGGCTATAACACCGGGGAGCTGTTTTTT
CASSPDRGYNTGELFF
>-|TRBV28|17|TRBD2|TRBJ2-2
TGTGCCAGCAGATACCCATCTAGCGGGGTAAACACCGGGGAGCTGTTTTTT
CASRYPSSGVNTGELFF
>-|TRBV6-6|14|-|TRBJ2-7
TGTGCCAGCAGTTACGAGTTGCCAGTAAACGAGCAGTACTTC
CASSYELPVNEQYF
>-|TRBV9|14|-|TRBJ2-7
TGTGCCAGCAGCGCTTCCGGCCTAAGCTACGAGCAGTACTTC
CASSASGLSYEQYF
>few|TRBV6-4|12|-|TRBJ2-2
TGTGCCAGCAGTCCGAACACCGGGGAGCTGTTTTTT
CASSPNTGELFF
>once|TRBV6-5|16|-|TRBJ2-2
TGTGCCAGCAGTTACTCGCTAGCGTATGGCACCGGGGAGCTGTTTTTT
CASSYSLAYGTGELFF
>-|TRBV19|13|-|TRBJ1-5
TGTGCCAGTATCCCCCGGGTTGGGCAGCCCCAGCATTTT
CASIPRVGQPQHF
>-|TRBV5-6|18|-|TRBJ2-1
TGTGCCAGCAGCCCTGTCAAGAGACAGGGACTATTCTACAATGAGCAGTTCTTC
CASSPVKRQGLFYNEQFF
>-|TRBV18|14|TRBD1|TRBJ2-3
TGTGCCAGCTCACCACGCCAGGGGGTAGATACGCAGTATTTT
CASSPRQGVDTQYF
>many|TRBV11-3|14|-|TRBJ1-2
TGTGCCAGCAGTCATCCCTCAGGAAGCTATGGCTACACCTTC
CASSHPSGSYGYTF
>-|TRBV7-2|15|-|TRBJ2-2
TGTGCCAGCAGCTTAGGAGGGATTAGCACCGGGGAGCTGTTTTTT
CASSLGGISTGELFF
>-|TRBV7-3|13|-|TRBJ2-3
TGTGCCAGCAGCTTATCTGGCACAGATACGCAGTATTTT
CASSLSGTDTQYF
>-|TRBV7-2|12|TRBD1|TRBJ2-7
TGTGCCACCGGACAGGTCTTCTACGAGCAGTACTTC
CATGQVFYEQYF
>-|TRBV30|14|-|TRBJ1-5
TGTGCCTGGAGTACCGGGACTGACAATCAGCCCCAGCATTTT
CAWSTGTDNQPQHF
>-|TRBV7-8|14|-|TRBJ1-1
TGTGCCAGCAGCTTAGGTGATGTTCGCACTGAAGCTTTCTTT
CASSLGDVRTEAFF
>-|TRBV9|15|TRBD2|TRBJ2-3
TGTGCCAGCTCCCCTAGCGGGCGCTCCACAGATACGCAGTATTTT
CASSPSGRSTDTQYF
>-|TRBV7-2|14|TRBD2|TRBJ2-7
TGTGCCAGCAGCTTAGTTGGTAGCGGGAAGAAGCAGTACTTC
CASSLVGSGKKQYF
>-|TRBV11-2|14|-|TRBJ2-2
TGTGCCAGCAGCTTATATCCTGTAGCCGGGGAGCTGTTTTTT
CASSLYPVAGELFF
>-|TRBV19|14|-|TRBJ1-1
TGTGCCAGTAGTAGCCCAGGTTTGCGCACTGAAGCTTTCTTT
CASSSPGLRTEAFF
>-|TRBV19|14|-|TRBJ2-6
TGTGCCAGTAGTGCCAGGACTGGGGCCAACGTCCTGACTTTC
CASSARTGANVLTF
>-|TRBV28|17|TRBD1|TRBJ2-4
TGTGCCAGCAGTCCCCGGGACAGGGAGGTCGTCAAAAACATTCAGTACTTC
CASSPRDREVVKNIQYF
>-|TRBV11-2|15|-|TRBJ1-5
TGTGCCAGCATCGTTGGACGAGGAGTTTCTCAGCCCCAGCATTTT
CASIVGRGVSQPQHF
>-|TRBV2|14|TRBD2|TRBJ2-7
TGTGCCAGCGGCCCTAGGACTAGAGACGACGAGCAGTACTTC
CASGPRTRDDEQYF
>-|TRBV2|14|TRBD2|TRBJ2-1
TGTGCCAGCGTTCAGGCGGGAGGTTACAATGAGCAGTTCTTC
CASVQAGGYNEQFF
>few|TRBV2|12|-|TRBJ1-1
TGTGCCAGCGAAAGGGACACGACTGAAGCTTTCTTT
CASERDTTEAFF
>-|TRBV25-1|13|TRBD1|TRBJ1-5
TGTGCCAGCAGCAGGGGGGGGAACCAGCCCCAGCATTTT
CASSRGGNQPQHF
>-|TRBV2|11|-|TRBJ1-4
TGTGTCAGTCAGGGTTACGAAAAACTGTTTTTT
CVSQGYEKLFF
>-|TRBV30|14|TRBD2|TRBJ2-7
TGTGCCTGGAGTGTAGGCGGGAGCTCCCACGAGCAGTACTTC
CAWSVGGSSHEQYF
>-|TRBV21-1|16|-|TRBJ2-7
TGTGCCAGCAGCAACGACAGGGGGCCGGGGGGCTACGAGCAGTACTTC
CASSNDRGPGGYEQYF
>-|TRBV28|14|-|TRBJ1-5
TGTGCCAGCAGCATTACGGGGGGTGATCAGCCCCAGCATTTT
CASSITGGDQPQHF
>many|TRBV30|12|-|TRBJ2-7
TGTGCCTGGAACCTCCTGGGGGGAGAGCAGTACTTC
CAWNLLGGEQYF
>few|TRBV29-1|13|-|TRBJ1-2
TGCAGCGTTTCAATCAGCCTTGATCGGGGCTACACCTTC
CSVSISLDRGYTF
>few|TRBV9|19|TRBD2|TRBJ2-1
TGTGCCAGCAGCGTAGGTGGGACTAGCGGGAGGGCCGGGGGATGGAAGCAGTTCTTC
CASSVGGTSGRAGGWKQFF